This T cell receptor beta chain was sequenced for a study of blood T cell repertoires in COVID-19. About the study: The United States, Italy and Spain supplied acute and convalescent COVID-19 samples. Sources were T cells, B-cell-depleted T cells, or PBMCs; the material itself was cDNA or gDNA.

The CDR3 loop spans 14 amino acids. Trimming removed 7 bases at V and 1 base at J, with 13 bases between. The germline V gene has CDR1 WSHSY and CDR2 SAAADI. Per the study methods: From reference gene primer amplification, estimates of nucleated cell counts were derived. The protocol was immunoSEQ multiplex PCR, while the TCRdb copy is restricted to in-frame clones and leaves out a portion. That table gives V, J and clone size, and the DNA gave D and trimming. The sample contains 150,000 to 200,000 clones, approximately 81% of which appear only once. The receptor was isolated from a human donor with acute or convalescent COVID-19. The donor label of this sample is uncertain. The V and J genes are TRBV10-2 and TRBJ1-1; D remains ambiguous. Source material: peripheral blood. CDR3 protein: CASKRLGRNTEAFF. In DNA form, the CDR3 reads TGCGCCAGCAAGCGGCTCGGGAGGAACACTGAAGCTTTCTTT.